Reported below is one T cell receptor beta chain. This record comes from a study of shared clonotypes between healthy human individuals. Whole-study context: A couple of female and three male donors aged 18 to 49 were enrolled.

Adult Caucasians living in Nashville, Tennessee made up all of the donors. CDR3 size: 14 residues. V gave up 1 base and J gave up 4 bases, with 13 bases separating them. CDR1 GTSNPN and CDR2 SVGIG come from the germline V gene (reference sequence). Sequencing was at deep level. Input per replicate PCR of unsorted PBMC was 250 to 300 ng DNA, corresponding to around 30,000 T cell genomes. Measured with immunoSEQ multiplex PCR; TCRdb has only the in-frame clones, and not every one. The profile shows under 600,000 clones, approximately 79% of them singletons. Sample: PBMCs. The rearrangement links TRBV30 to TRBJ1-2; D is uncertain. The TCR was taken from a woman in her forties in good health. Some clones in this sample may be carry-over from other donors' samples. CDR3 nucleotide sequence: TGTGCCTGGAGTGCCGTCGGCCAACTCTATGGCTACACCTTC. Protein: CAWSAVGQLYGYTF.